The 31 T cell receptor beta chains below come from one sample, sequenced in a study of T cell repertoires in cytomegalovirus infection. The antigens these receptors bind are not known. TCRdb analysed the reads with MiXCR anew, one entry per CDR3 protein. The sample shows about 770,000 distinct CDR3 sequences, almost 30% of them seen only once. Sequences were derived from cultured CD8+ T cells from PBMCs, sampled from culture after CMV antigen stimulation. Every receptor here comes from a human donor in good health (CMV status not recorded). Some clones in this sample may be carry-over from other donors' samples.

The chain has TRBV7-9 and TRBJ2-3; D uncertain. Germline CDR1 and CDR2: SEHNR and FQNEAQ (reference sequence). V was clipped by 5 bases and J by 4 bases, with 4 bases between them. The CDR3 has 11 residues. Here the CDR3 reads CASSRPDTQYF. In DNA, the CDR3 is TGTGCCAGCAGCCGCCCAGATACGCAGTATTTT.

The chain recombines TRBV19 with TRBJ1-5; D gene ambiguous. The length of the CDR3 is 16 residues. Trimming removed 0 bases from V and 7 bases from J, with 16 bases in between. Per the germline V gene, CDR1 is LNHDA and CDR2 is SQIVND (reference sequence). CDR3 sequence reads: CASSIDLWEAEQPQHF. CDR3 DNA: TGTGCCAGTAGTATAGATCTTTGGGAGGCAGAGCAGCCCCAGCATTTT.

The chain links TRBV20-1 to TRBJ1-1; 9 bases fit TRBD1. The CDR3 runs to 13 residues. V shed 7 bases, J shed 4 bases, and the junction held 7 bases outside the gene matches. Germline CDR1 and CDR2: DFQATT and SNEGSKA (reference sequence). CDR3 protein: CSVDRGWGTEAFF. CDR3 nucleotides: TGCAGTGTGGACAGGGGATGGGGCACTGAAGCTTTCTTT.

The chain recombines TRBV7-9 with TRBJ1-5; no reliable D call. The CDR3 runs to 17 residues. Per germline, CDR1 SEHNR and CDR2 FQNEAQ (reference sequence). V was cut by 3 bases and J by 6 bases, with 21 bases left in between. The CDR3: CASSFSDEGSKGQPQHF. CDR3 sequence (DNA): TGTGCCAGCAGCTTTTCGGATGAAGGCAGTAAAGGTCAGCCCCAGCATTTT.

This clonotype was detected only once. The chain combines TRBV19 with TRBJ2-3; perhaps D is TRBD1 or TRBD2 (6 bases each). The V end lost 2 bases, the J end lost 1 base, and 13 bases lay between the germline ends. Looked up from germline, CDR1 is LNHDA and CDR2 is SQIVND (reference sequence). This CDR3 region has 16 residues. This CDR3 is CASSISGAPGTDTQYF. The CDR3 DNA sequence: TGTGCCAGTAGTATATCGGGGGCGCCGGGCACAGATACGCAGTATTTT. The full variable domain, completed using reference TRBV19 and TRBJ2-3, is DGGITQSPKYLFRKEGQNVTLSCEQNLNHDAMYWYRQDPGQGLRLIYYSQIVNDFQKGDIAEGYSVSREKKESFPLTVTSAQKNPTAFYLCASSISGAPGTDTQYFGPGTRLTVL.

The chain joins TRBV7-6 to TRBJ2-6, with D possibly called TRBD1 or TRBD2 (5 bases each). Germline values: CDR1 SGHVS, CDR2 FNYEAQ. The V end was cut by 9 bases, the J end by 0 bases, with 21 bases between. This CDR3 has 18 residues. CDR3 sequence reads: CASYSRDGRTSGANVLTF. Here the CDR3 DNA reads TGTGCCAGTTATAGTCGGGACGGCAGAACCTCTGGGGCCAACGTCCTGACTTTC.

The table lists this clonotype with a few counts. The DNA of the CDR3 is TGTGCCAGCAGCCGGGCATGGGCTGGCACTGAAGCTTTCTTT. It yields the protein CASSRAWAGTEAFF. The chain recombines TRBV7-2 with TRBJ1-1; D gene unclear. The length of the CDR3 is 14 residues. V lost 5 bases and J lost 4, with 14 bases in between. Germline V gene data show CDR1 as SGHTA and CDR2 as FQGNSA.

In this sample, this clonotype turned up many times. The chain combines TRBV4-1 with TRBJ2-3, with 7 bases matching TRBD2. The V gene end was trimmed by 1 base and the J gene end by 2 bases; junction bases not matched to a gene: 12. The CDR3 consists of 18 residues. Germline-derived CDR1 and CDR2 are MGHRA and YSYEKL. Here the CDR3 DNA reads TGCGCCAGCAGCCAAGTGGGGAGCAGAGGGAGGGTCACAGATACGCAGTATTTT. Translating it yields CASSQVGSRGRVTDTQYF.

The chain carries TRBV6-6 and TRBJ1-2; a possible D gene is TRBD1 (6 bases). Germline CDR1 and CDR2: MNHNY and SVGAGI (reference sequence). The V end lost 6 bases, the J end lost 8 bases, and 19 bases lay between the germline ends. The CDR3 has 14 amino acids. CDR3 in amino acids: CASSPGGRSEGYTF. CDR3 nucleotide sequence: TGTGCCAGCAGCCCCGGGGGGCGGTCTGAAGGCTACACCTTC.

The V gene is TRBV28, the J gene TRBJ2-1; weak D call: TRBD2 (7 bases). CDR1 and CDR2 from the germline V gene are MDHEN and SYDVKM. V was cut by 5 bases and J by 7 bases, with 18 bases left in between. The CDR3 has 15 amino acids. CDR3 protein: CASSPEGGAGNEQFF. The CDR3 DNA reads as TGTGCCAGCAGTCCCGAGGGGGGGGCGGGTAATGAGCAGTTCTTC.

In its sample, this clonotype was seen a few times. V is TRBV27 and J is TRBJ2-7; no firm D call. Trimming removed 2 bases at V and 5 bases at J, with 10 bases between. The CDR3 runs 13 residues. Germline V gene sequence: CDR1 MNHEY, CDR2 SMNVEV (reference sequence). CDR3 region: CASSLRHSDEQYF. CDR3 bases: TGTGCCAGCAGTTTAAGACACTCGGACGAGCAGTACTTC.

This clonotype was counted a single time. The V call is TRBV2, the J call TRBJ1-1; TRBD1 matches 11 bases. The CDR3 spans 14 residues. Looked up from germline, CDR1 is SNHLY and CDR2 is FYNNEI. V lost 7 bases to trimming and J lost 6 bases; unmatched junction nucleotides: 7. CDR3 amino acids: CASTWDRGFSEAFF. The CDR3 DNA is TGTGCCAGCACTTGGGACAGGGGGTTCTCTGAAGCTTTCTTT. The whole variable domain, remainder taken from reference TRBV2 and TRBJ1-1, is EPEVTQTPSHQVTQMGQEVILRCVPISNHLYFYWYRQILGQKVEFLVSFYNNEISEKSEIFDDQFSVERPDGSNFTLKIRSTKLEDSAMYFCASTWDRGFSEAFFGQGTRLTVV.

V and J are TRBV14 and TRBJ2-2; D might be TRBD1 (5 bases). The germline gives CDR1 SGHDN, CDR2 FVKESK. CDR3 size: 15 residues. V shed 2 bases and J shed 6 bases, with 13 bases lying between them. The CDR3 is CASSQTAKGSGELFF. In nucleotides, the CDR3 is TGTGCCAGCAGCCAAACGGCTAAGGGGTCCGGGGAGCTGTTTTTT.

This rearrangement joins TRBV6-2 or TRBV6-3 to TRBJ1-6, with D perhaps matching TRBD1 (6 bases). This CDR3 region has 15 residues. Germline V gene data show CDR1 as MNHEY and CDR2 as SVGEGT. V was pared by 5 bases and J by 10 bases, with 18 bases between. CDR3 nucleotides: TGTGCCAGCAGTCCTCCCCCGGGACACCGCTCACCCCTCCACTTT. Translated, it gives CASSPPPGHRSPLHF.

This clonotype came up a few times. The chain joins TRBV6-5 to TRBJ2-1, with D hard to call. The CDR3 consists of 13 residues. Germline-derived CDR1 and CDR2 are MNHEY and SVGAGI. Trimming took off 2 bases at V and 4 bases at J, with 6 bases between the two ends. Here the CDR3 reads CASSYGWYNEQFF. The CDR3 DNA reads as TGTGCCAGCAGTTACGGGTGGTACAATGAGCAGTTCTTC.

The rearrangement joins TRBV2 to TRBJ1-1; possible D gene TRBD1, 5 bases. Trimming left V 1 base short and J 3 bases short, with 9 bases between. The V gene's germline CDR1 is SNHLY and CDR2 FYNNEI. There are 14 residues in the CDR3. CDR3: CASSEDGGHTEAFF. CDR3 DNA sequence: TGTGCCAGCAGTGAAGATGGGGGACACACTGAAGCTTTCTTT.

This chain connects TRBV5-1 to TRBJ2-7; D may be TRBD1 or TRBD2 (5 bases each). Germline-derived CDR1 and CDR2 are SGHRS and YFSETQ. The CDR3 runs to 14 residues. V was cut by 7 bases and J by 5 bases, with 19 bases left in between. CDR3 loop: CASHAGPGPDEQYF. The DNA of the CDR3 is TGCGCCAGCCACGCGGGTCCGGGGCCCGACGAGCAGTACTTC.

V is TRBV9 and J is TRBJ2-3, with 9 bases aligning to TRBD2. Germline CDR1 is SGDLS and CDR2 is YYNGEE. Trimming cost V 4 bases and J 4 bases; bases outside gene matches: 16. The CDR3 covers 18 residues. Written as DNA, the CDR3 is TGTGCCAGCAGCCCTCTAGGATCCCAGCGGGGGGATCCAGATACGCAGTATTTT. Encoded protein: CASSPLGSQRGDPDTQYF.

This clonotype was seen only a few times. This sequence joins TRBV7-6 and TRBJ1-1; 7 bases match TRBD1. V lost 6 bases and J lost 5; bases outside the gene matches: 6. The CDR3 consists of 13 residues. CDR1 and CDR2 (germline): SGHVS, FNYEAQ. CDR3 sequence (DNA): TGTGCCAGCAGACCCCAACAGGGGACTGAAGCTTTCTTT. This encodes CASRPQQGTEAFF.

This clonotype was seen a handful of times. The chain employs TRBV19 and TRBJ2-1; TRBD1 agrees at 7 bases. The CDR3 length is 15 residues. CDR1 and CDR2 (germline): LNHDA, SQIVND (reference sequence). With 5 bases clipped from V and 2 bases from J, the junction kept 6 bases outside the gene matches. This CDR3 is CASSPQGVAYNEQFF. DNA for the CDR3: TGTGCCAGTAGTCCCCAGGGGGTTGCCTACAATGAGCAGTTCTTC.

The rearrangement joins TRBV5-1 to TRBJ1-5; D unclear. Looked up from germline, CDR1 is SGHRS and CDR2 is YFSETQ. The length of the CDR3 is 13 residues. V lost 4 bases, J lost 8 bases, and 13 bases lay in between. In DNA, the CDR3 is TGCGCCAGCAGCCCCGGCGGCGGGAAGCCCCAGCATTTT. Residues: CASSPGGGKPQHF. Filled out from reference TRBV5-1 and TRBJ1-5, the complete variable domain reads KAGVTQTPRYLIKTRGQQVTLSCSPISGHRSVSWYQQTPGQGLQFLFEYFSETQRNKGNFPGRFSGRQFSNSRSEMNVSTLELGDSALYLCASSPGGGKPQHFGDGTRLSIL.

The chain combines TRBV12-3 or TRBV12-4 with TRBJ1-2, with D perhaps TRBD1 (5 bases). There are 12 residues in the CDR3. Trimming shortened V by 8 bases and J by 5 bases, and 12 bases separated the two germline ends. DNA of the CDR3: TGTGCCAGCTCCAGGGCGGTTTATGGCTACACCTTC. Translating it yields CASSRAVYGYTF.

V and J are TRBV28 and TRBJ2-3, with a weak D call TRBD2 (6 bases). Germline CDR1 is MDHEN and CDR2 is SYDVKM. V lost 1 base and J 4 bases, leaving 15 bases between the germline ends. The CDR3 is made up of 16 amino acids. The CDR3 spells CASSLFSGGRADTQYF. The CDR3 DNA reads TGTGCCAGCAGTTTATTTTCCGGGGGACGAGCAGATACGCAGTATTTT.

This clonotype turned up a few times. This chain uses TRBV9 with TRBJ2-3; weak D call: TRBD1 (7 bases). This CDR3 comprises 17 residues. CDR1 and CDR2 (germline): SGDLS, YYNGEE. The ends were cut back, 2 bases at V and 3 bases at J, with 19 bases in the middle. In DNA form, the CDR3 reads TGTGCCAGCAGCGTGGACTATTACAGGGGATTGACAGATACGCAGTATTTT. This sequence encodes CASSVDYYRGLTDTQYF.

This clonotype occurred a few times. CDR3 amino acids: CASSPAGGGVSNEQFF. In DNA form, the CDR3 reads TGTGCCAGCAGTCCCGCCGGGGGCGGGGTTAGCAATGAGCAGTTCTTC. This rearrangement joins TRBV12-3 or TRBV12-4 to TRBJ2-1; D possibly uses TRBD1 or TRBD2 (6 bases each). This CDR3 has 16 amino acids. V shed 5 bases and J shed 6 bases, with 20 bases lying between them.

V and J are TRBV6-6 and TRBJ2-5; 7 positions agree with TRBD2. CDR1 is MNHNY and CDR2 is SVGAGI in the germline V gene (reference sequence). V was clipped by 6 bases and J by 3 bases; unmatched bases: 7. The CDR3 totals 14 residues. CDR3 region: CASSLAERKETQYF. The DNA for the CDR3 is TGTGCCAGCAGCCTAGCGGAAAGGAAAGAGACCCAGTACTTC.

The V gene is TRBV4-1, the J gene TRBJ2-1, with 8 bases aligning to TRBD2. J lost 4 bases, V lost 1 base, and 3 bases had no gene match. This CDR3 is 15 amino acids long. The germline gives CDR1 MGHRA, CDR2 YSYEKL. The CDR3 loop is CASSQAGGVYNEQFF. The CDR3 DNA is TGCGCCAGCAGCCAAGCGGGGGGGGTTTACAATGAGCAGTTCTTC.

J is TRBJ1-2 and V is TRBV20-1; D gene uncertain. The CDR3 covers 16 residues. V dropped 6 bases and J dropped 3 bases, with 23 bases sitting between them. Germline-derived CDR1 and CDR2 are DFQATT and SNEGSKA (reference sequence). The CDR3 sequence: CSALGNIHPEDYGYTF. CDR3 coding DNA: TGCAGTGCCCTAGGTAACATTCACCCTGAGGACTATGGCTACACCTTC.

The rearrangement joins TRBV27 to TRBJ1-5; D remains unclear. The germline gives CDR1 MNHEY, CDR2 SMNVEV (reference sequence). The CDR3 runs 14 residues. With 6 bases removed from V and 6 bases from J, the gap between germline ends came to 15 bases. The CDR3 region has the DNA TGTGCCAGCAGCCAAGGGTTCGGACTTCAGCCCCAGCATTTT. The encoded protein is CASSQGFGLQPQHF.

This clonotype turned up a few times. The chain employs TRBV7-9 and TRBJ2-7, with D perhaps matching TRBD1 or TRBD2 (5 bases each). Trimming took 3 bases from V and 2 from J, leaving 14 bases between them. CDR1 is SEHNR, CDR2 FQNEAQ, per germline (reference sequence). The length of the CDR3 is 15 residues. The CDR3 region is CASSLTWDPAYEQYF. DNA for the CDR3: TGTGCCAGCAGCTTGACCTGGGACCCAGCCTACGAGCAGTACTTC.

This clonotype was seen only a few times. The genes are TRBV7-9 and TRBJ1-2; D may be TRBD1 (5 bases). CDR3 size: 15 residues. Trimming stripped 5 bases from V and 8 bases from J, with 21 bases between. Per the germline V gene, CDR1 is SEHNR and CDR2 is FQNEAQ (reference sequence). CDR3 residues: CASSPPTSGAGGYTF. CDR3 DNA: TGTGCCAGCAGCCCACCCACGAGTGGGGCCGGCGGCTACACCTTC.